The 24 T cell receptor beta chains reported below all come from one sample, sequenced in a study of T-cell reconstitution after alpha-beta-depleted transplantation in children. During its preparation, the TCRbeta library received unique molecular identifiers. TCRdb ran MiXCR on the PCR reads and lists one entry per CDR3 protein. There are some 200,000 distinct CDR3 sequences in the sample; 7.5% to 9.5% occur only once, and 35% to 45% lies in the top ten. This specimen consisted of PBMCs, mostly from graft donor cells, obtained 360 days after TCRalphabeta/CD19-depleted stem cell transplant. These receptor sequences come from a male patient aged 2-9 years who had a stem cell transplant for acute myeloid leukemia, so the T cells may come from the graft donor.

The chain uses TRBV7-9 and TRBJ2-4, with D unresolved. Germline V gives CDR1 SEHNR, CDR2 FQNEAQ (reference sequence). The CDR3 totals 14 residues. Trimming pared 2 bases from V and 7 bases from J, leaving 12 bases between. CDR3 residues: CASSLSQRLNIQYF. The CDR3 region has the DNA TGTGCCAGCAGCTTAAGTCAGAGGCTGAACATTCAGTACTTC.

This clonotype was counted many times. The chain is built from TRBV7-2 and TRBJ1-6; D not resolved. Germline V gives CDR1 SGHTA, CDR2 FQGNSA. Deletions cut 5 bases from V and 0 bases from J, with 23 bases between. The CDR3 covers 20 residues. The CDR3: CASSHGRWTGPNSYNSPLHF. CDR3 bases: TGTGCCAGCAGCCACGGGCGATGGACCGGGCCAAACTCCTATAATTCACCCCTCCACTTT. The full variable domain, its missing parts supplied by reference TRBV7-2 and TRBJ1-6, is GAGVSQSPSNKVTEKGKDVELRCDPISGHTALYWYRQSLGQGLEFLIYFQGNSAPDKSGLPSDRFSAERTGGSVSTLTIQRTQQEDSAVYLCASSHGRWTGPNSYNSPLHFGNGTRLTVT.

This clonotype was observed a few times. This chain links TRBV20-1 with TRBJ2-7; 11 nucleotides align to TRBD2. The ends lost 1 base at V and 0 bases at J; junction bases unmatched: 2. Per the germline V gene, CDR1 is DFQATT and CDR2 is SNEGSKA (reference sequence). The CDR3 length is 15 residues. CDR3 sequence (DNA): TGCAGTGCTAGAGGACTAGCGGGAAGCTCCTACGAGCAGTACTTC. Protein product: CSARGLAGSSYEQYF.

This clonotype was counted only a few times. This chain links TRBV7-2 with TRBJ2-7; maybe TRBD2 (6 bases). The CDR3 sequence is 14 residues long. V gave up 3 bases and J gave up 3 bases, with 12 bases separating them. Germline loops: CDR1 SGHTA, CDR2 FQGNSA. CDR3 DNA: TGTGCCAGCAGCTTGGGATCTAGCGACTACGAGCAGTACTTC. Its translation: CASSLGSSDYEQYF.

This clonotype has only a few counts. The J gene is TRBJ1-1, the V gene TRBV29-1, with a possible D match to TRBD1 (6 bases). The germline V gene has CDR1 SQVTM and CDR2 ANQGSEA. Trimming cost V 4 bases and J 5 bases, with 17 bases left between them. The CDR3 has 14 residues. CDR3: CSVAVNTQGTEAFF. CDR3 sequence (DNA): TGCAGCGTTGCCGTAAATACGCAGGGGACTGAAGCTTTCTTT.

The rearrangement uses TRBV6-2 or TRBV6-3 and TRBJ2-4; TRBD2 matches 9 bases. This CDR3 is built from 20 residues. Germline CDR1 reads MNHEY; CDR2 reads SVGEGT. V lost 5 bases to trimming and J lost 3 bases; unmatched junction nucleotides: 20. The CDR3 DNA reads as TGTGCCAGCAGTCCGAGACTATGGCGGGAGGGCCGTGGCGACAAAAACATTCAGTACTTC. Translation: CASSPRLWREGRGDKNIQYF.

Ten or more counts support this clonotype. The gene calls are TRBV3-1 and TRBJ2-2; no clear D gene. There are 12 residues in the CDR3. The V and J ends lost 6 bases and 7 bases respectively, with 9 bases between them. The germline V gene encodes CDR1 LGHDT and CDR2 YNNKEL (reference sequence). CDR3 amino acids: CASSPSRGELFF. For the CDR3, the DNA is TGTGCCAGCAGTCCTAGTCGCGGGGAGCTGTTTTTT.

This clonotype showed up many times. The V call is TRBV7-2, the J call TRBJ2-1; D gene uncertain. The germline V gene encodes CDR1 SGHTA and CDR2 FQGNSA. V lost 2 bases, J lost 8 bases, and 4 bases lay in between. The CDR3 totals 11 residues. CDR3 in DNA: TGTGCCAGCAGCTTATGGGATGAGCAGTTCTTC. Translating gives CASSLWDEQFF.

This clonotype was detected only a few times. The chain carries TRBV3-1 and TRBJ2-7; D remains ambiguous. The CDR3 is 13 amino acids. V lost 2 bases to trimming and J lost 1 base, with 6 bases between them. Per the germline V gene, CDR1 is LGHDT and CDR2 is YNNKEL (reference sequence). Here the CDR3 DNA reads TGTGCCAGCAGCCAATTGGGATCCTACGAGCAGTACGTC. It codes for CASSQLGSYEQYV.

This sequence joins TRBV4-1 and TRBJ2-7, with 14 bases aligning to TRBD2. Germline CDR1 is MGHRA and CDR2 is YSYEKL. With V trimmed by 3 bases and J by 1 base, 11 bases remained unmatched. This CDR3 contains 19 residues. CDR3 region: CASSQRLAGGPTASYEQYF. As DNA, the CDR3 is TGCGCCAGCAGCCAGCGACTAGCGGGAGGGCCGACGGCGTCCTACGAGCAGTACTTC.

As regards this clonotype: Given a much more abundant clone one base away, this may be a read error. This sequence joins TRBV12-3 or TRBV12-4 and TRBJ2-1, with unresolved D. The CDR3 loop spans 15 amino acids. The CDR3 coding sequence is TGTGCCAGCAGCCAAGGGTTTACTACCTACTATGAGCAGTTCTTC. Protein product: CASSQGFTTYYEQFF.

Ten or more counts support this clonotype. V usage is TRBV20-1 and J usage is TRBJ2-3; a weak D match, TRBD2 (6 bases). Trimming left V 1 base short and J 1 base short, with 9 bases between. Germline V gives CDR1 DFQATT, CDR2 SNEGSKA (reference sequence). The length of the CDR3 is 14 residues. The DNA for the CDR3 is TGCAGTGCTAGAGTGGTAGCGGGCACAGATACGCAGTATTTT. Translating it yields CSARVVAGTDTQYF.

The sample holds many counts of this clonotype. The V gene is TRBV4-3, the J gene TRBJ2-1; D uncertain. The germline V and J ends were trimmed by 1 base and 5 bases, with 6 bases remaining between them. Germline-derived CDR1 and CDR2 are LGHNA and YSLEER. This CDR3 comprises 13 residues. The CDR3 sequence: CASSQGGHNEQFF. DNA for the CDR3: TGCGCCAGCAGCCAAGGTGGACACAATGAGCAGTTCTTC.

This clonotype was counted between two and nine times. The chain combines TRBV15 with TRBJ1-5; TRBD1 matches at 11 bases. CDR3 size: 16 residues. The V gene end was trimmed by 4 bases and the J gene end by 3 bases; junction bases not matched to a gene: 5. The V gene's germline CDR1 is LNHNV and CDR2 YYDKDF (reference sequence). The CDR3 sequence is CATSKKDRGPNQPQHF. The CDR3 DNA reads TGTGCCACCAGCAAGAAGGACAGGGGGCCCAATCAGCCCCAGCATTTT.

V gene TRBV6-2 or TRBV6-3 combines with J gene TRBJ1-1, with no clear D. The CDR3 has 14 amino acids. Germline values: CDR1 MNHEY, CDR2 SVGEGT. V was trimmed by 6 bases and J by 1 base, leaving 12 bases between them. This chain's CDR3 is CASRPWAANTEAFF. CDR3 coding DNA: TGTGCCAGCAGGCCCTGGGCAGCGAACACTGAAGCTTTCTTT.

This clonotype showed up just a few times. The chain recombines TRBV12-3 or TRBV12-4 with TRBJ1-5; D not certain. CDR3 length: 12 residues. V lost 10 bases and J lost 2, with 9 bases in between. CDR3 sequence reads: CATLLGNQPQHF. As DNA, the CDR3 is TGTGCCACTCTATTGGGCAATCAGCCCCAGCATTTT.

The chain uses TRBV5-1 and TRBJ2-7; 8 nucleotides match TRBD1. CDR1 and CDR2 (germline): SGHRS, YFSETQ. Losses at the gene ends were 0 bases for V and 2 bases for J; bases not matched to a gene: 10. The CDR3 consists of 17 residues. The CDR3 DNA reads TGCGCCAGCAGCTTGGCCCCTGGACAGGGAGGAACCTACGAGCAGTACGTC. Translating gives CASSLAPGQGGTYEQYV.

The rearrangement uses TRBV5-1 and TRBJ2-6; TRBD1 matches 11 bases. There are 17 residues in the CDR3. Germline CDR1 is SGHRS and CDR2 is YFSETQ. With 2 bases clipped from V and 4 bases from J, the junction kept 5 bases outside the gene matches. Here the CDR3 reads CASSFADRGPGANVLTF. The CDR3 DNA reads TGCGCCAGCAGCTTTGCGGACAGGGGGCCAGGGGCCAACGTCCTGACTTTC.

This clonotype has a count of ten or more. The chain carries TRBV4-2 and TRBJ2-3; D ambiguous. Germline values: CDR1 LGHNA, CDR2 YNFKEQ. Deletions cut 0 bases from V and 1 base from J, with 11 bases between. The CDR3 runs to 16 residues. Here the CDR3 DNA reads TGTGCCAGCAGCCAAGAACGTGGGCCTCGCACAGATACGCAGTATTTT. As protein: CASSQERGPRTDTQYF.

This clonotype has at least ten counts. The chain joins TRBV5-6 to TRBJ2-7, with a possible D match to TRBD1 (6 bases). This CDR3 spans 16 amino acids. Between the trimmed V and J ends, which lost 4 bases and 5 bases, there was a span of 22 bases. Germline V gene lookup returns CDR1 SGHDT and CDR2 YYEEEE. The DNA of the CDR3 is TGTGCCAGCAGCCCAATAGCCGCGGACAGAACCCACGAGCAGTACGTC. Protein sequence: CASSPIAADRTHEQYV.

This clonotype showed up many times. The chain links TRBV10-2 to TRBJ2-7, with 10 bases lining up with TRBD2. Trimming removed 7 bases from V and 5 bases from J; junction bases left unmatched: 11. Germline CDR1 is WSHSY and CDR2 is SAAADI. The CDR3 runs 15 residues. CDR3 sequence: CASNSAGGPFNEQYF. DNA of the CDR3: TGCGCCAGCAACTCAGCGGGAGGGCCGTTCAACGAGCAGTACTTC.

This clonotype has only a few counts. The V call is TRBV20-1, the J call TRBJ2-7, with TRBD2 matching 10 bases. V lost 1 base to trimming and J lost 7 bases; unmatched junction nucleotides: 7. The CDR3 extends over 14 amino acids. CDR1 is DFQATT, CDR2 SNEGSKA, per germline (reference sequence). As DNA, the CDR3 is TGCAGTGCTAGAGGCGGGACTAGCGTGAGGGAGCAGTACTTC. This gives the protein CSARGGTSVREQYF.

The chain employs TRBV5-1 and TRBJ2-5, with 9 nucleotides matching TRBD1. Trimming at V came to 4 bases and at J to 5 bases, leaving 6 bases not matched to a gene. The CDR3 sequence is 14 residues long. In germline, CDR1 is SGHRS, CDR2 YFSETQ. The CDR3 here is CASSPDRGLETQYF. In nucleotides, the CDR3 is TGCGCCAGCAGCCCTGACAGGGGGTTGGAGACCCAGTACTTC.

The chain links TRBV25-1 to TRBJ2-1; TRBD2 aligns across 13 bases. Germline V gives CDR1 MGHDK, CDR2 SYGVNS. Germline trimming cut 3 bases from V and 9 bases from J; bases unmatched to any gene: 8. This CDR3 has 16 residues. The CDR3 region is CASSDLRLAGGGEQFF. The CDR3 coding sequence is TGTGCCAGCAGTGATCTCCGACTAGCGGGGGGAGGTGAGCAGTTCTTC.